The 26 T cell receptor beta chains given below trace back to one sample, sequenced in a study of shared clonotypes between healthy human individuals. Method: immunoSEQ multiplex PCR; TCRdb's copy keeps in-frame clones and lacks some. Of 2 million to 2.5 million clones in the sample, less than 95% were seen once. The sequencing sample was made of naive CD4+ T cells from PBMCs. Subset meaning: CD45RA+ positively selected. All receptors come from a man aged 18 to 29 in good health. Some clones in this sample may be carry-over from other donors' samples.

The J gene is TRBJ1-2, the V gene TRBV5-1, with a tentative D call TRBD1 (5 bases). V dropped 1 base and J dropped 3 bases, with 10 bases sitting between them. The CDR3 extends over 14 amino acids. CDR1 is SGHRS, CDR2 YFSETQ, per germline. The CDR3 loop is CASSLLGEDYGYTF. CDR3 nucleotides: TGCGCCAGCAGCTTGTTGGGGGAGGACTATGGCTACACCTTC. The full variable domain, with the rest looked up from reference TRBV5-1 and TRBJ1-2, is KAGVTQTPRYLIKTRGQQVTLSCSPISGHRSVSWYQQTPGQGLQFLFEYFSETQRNKGNFPGRFSGRQFSNSRSEMNVSTLELGDSALYLCASSLLGEDYGYTFGSGTRLTVV.

The chain carries TRBV19 and TRBJ2-5; TRBD2 is a possible D gene (6 bases). V lost 2 bases and J lost 0, with 13 bases in between. The CDR3 spans 16 residues. Germline CDR1 and CDR2: LNHDA and SQIVND (reference sequence). As DNA, the CDR3 is TGTGCCAGTAGTATATGGGCTAGCGAGTACCAAGAGACCCAGTACTTC. Its translation is CASSIWASEYQETQYF.

The J gene is TRBJ2-1, the V gene TRBV5-1; D might be TRBD1 (6 bases). This CDR3 has 15 residues. Germline V gene lookup returns CDR1 SGHRS and CDR2 YFSETQ. V was clipped by 4 bases and J by 8 bases, with 19 bases between them. The CDR3 protein is CASSPQGRGSHEQFF. The CDR3 DNA reads as TGCGCCAGCAGCCCACAGGGCCGGGGTAGTCATGAGCAGTTCTTC. The variable domain in full, completed from reference TRBV5-1 and TRBJ2-1, reads KAGVTQTPRYLIKTRGQQVTLSCSPISGHRSVSWYQQTPGQGLQFLFEYFSETQRNKGNFPGRFSGRQFSNSRSEMNVSTLELGDSALYLCASSPQGRGSHEQFFGPGTRLTVL.

The chain uses TRBV6-1 and TRBJ2-5; D may correspond to TRBD1 or TRBD2 (6 bases each). CDR3 length equals 15 residues. CDR1 is MNHNS and CDR2 is SASEGT in the germline V gene. V gave up 7 bases and J gave up 1 base, with 16 bases separating them. CDR3 nucleotides: TGTGCCAGCAAAGGAGGGGGAGGAGGCCAAGAGACCCAGTACTTC. This encodes CASKGGGGGQETQYF.

This sequence joins TRBV19 and TRBJ2-7, with D possibly matching TRBD2 (5 bases). The germline V and J ends were trimmed by 6 bases and 4 bases, with 19 bases remaining between them. There are 15 residues in the CDR3. Germline V gene lookup returns CDR1 LNHDA and CDR2 SQIVND (reference sequence). DNA for the CDR3: TGTGCCAGTAGCCAGTCTGGACGGTGGACTTACGAGCAGTACTTC. It codes for CASSQSGRWTYEQYF.

A few counts support this clone. The chain recombines TRBV2 with TRBJ1-2, with D unclear. This CDR3 contains 12 residues. The V gene lost 4 bases and the J gene lost 2 bases, with 5 bases spanning the gap. Germline V CDR1 and CDR2: SNHLY, FYNNEI. The CDR3 loop is CASSGPNYGYTF. The CDR3 DNA sequence: TGTGCCAGCAGTGGGCCCAACTATGGCTACACCTTC.

This chain connects TRBV7-8 to TRBJ2-3; 7 nucleotides align to TRBD2. The CDR3 loop spans 17 amino acids. The V gene end was trimmed by 2 bases and the J gene end by 2 bases; junction bases not matched to a gene: 10. The V gene's germline CDR1 is SGHVS and CDR2 FQNEAQ. The DNA for the CDR3 is TGTGCCAGCAGCTTAATCTACCCTAGCGGAGACACAGATACGCAGTATTTT. Protein product: CASSLIYPSGDTDTQYF. The full variable domain, completed using reference TRBV7-8 and TRBJ2-3, is GAGVSQSPRYKVAKRGQDVALRCDPISGHVSLFWYQQALGQGPEFLTYFQNEAQLDKSGLPSDRFFAERPEGSVSTLKIQRTQQEDSAVYLCASSLIYPSGDTDTQYFGPGTRLTVL.

This chain uses TRBV9 with TRBJ2-7; 8 positions match TRBD2. The CDR3 contains 16 residues. Trimming removed 4 bases from V and 7 bases from J; junction bases left unmatched: 16. Per germline, CDR1 SGDLS and CDR2 YYNGEE. The DNA for the CDR3 is TGTGCCAGCAGCCCCGGCGCTAGCGGGCCGAAGTGGGAGCAGTACTTC. Its translation: CASSPGASGPKWEQYF.

The chain carries TRBV11-2 and TRBJ1-5; D is possibly TRBD1 (5 bases). Trimming left V 5 bases short and J 5 bases short, with 16 bases between. The CDR3 runs to 15 residues. CDR1 and CDR2 (germline): SGHAT, FQNNGV. CDR3 loop: CASSPDKGLHQPQHF. In nucleotides, the CDR3 is TGTGCCAGCAGCCCCGATAAGGGGTTGCATCAGCCCCAGCATTTT.

With regard to this clone: Other DNA sequences in this sample translate to the same CDR3. The chain links TRBV9 to TRBJ2-3; D remains unclear. This CDR3 region has 13 residues. Germline lookup yields CDR1 SGDLS and CDR2 YYNGEE. The germline V and J ends were trimmed by 0 bases and 4 bases, with 6 bases remaining between them. Here the CDR3 DNA reads TGTGCCAGCAGCGTAGGAGGTTCAGATACGCAGTATTTT. Amino acids: CASSVGGSDTQYF.

This chain joins TRBV28 and TRBJ1-5; D possibly corresponds to TRBD1 (5 bases). Germline assignment: CDR1 MDHEN and CDR2 SYDVKM. Trimming cost V 3 bases and J 2 bases, with 11 bases left between them. This CDR3 has 15 residues. CDR3: CASSFQAGRNQPQHF. CDR3 DNA sequence: TGTGCCAGCAGTTTCCAGGCGGGACGCAATCAGCCCCAGCATTTT.

The chain couples TRBV6-1 to TRBJ2-3; 12 bases fit TRBD2. Germline assignment: CDR1 MNHNS and CDR2 SASEGT. J gave up 3 bases and V 5 bases, and 3 bases lay outside the gene matches. The CDR3 has 15 amino acids. The CDR3 bases are TGTGCCAGCAGTACTAGCGGGAGGCTTACAGATACGCAGTATTTT. This translates into CASSTSGRLTDTQYF.

This clone was counted a single time. This rearrangement joins TRBV29-1 to TRBJ2-1, with D possibly called TRBD1 or TRBD2 (7 bases each). Between the trimmed V and J ends, which lost 2 bases and 4 bases, there was a span of 18 bases. The CDR3 has 16 residues. Germline V gives CDR1 SQVTM, CDR2 ANQGSEA. The CDR3 DNA sequence: TGCAGCGTTGAAAGCAACAGGGGAGGGTCTTACAATGAGCAGTTCTTC. Its translation is CSVESNRGGSYNEQFF.

This clone was observed a single time. Within the sample, other DNA sequences also encode this same CDR3. The chain links TRBV7-9 to TRBJ2-7; D is possibly TRBD1 (7 bases). The ends were cut back, 3 bases at V and 0 bases at J, with 9 bases in the middle. There are 14 residues in the CDR3. Germline CDR1 and CDR2: SEHNR and FQNEAQ (reference sequence). CDR3 loop: CASSFQGGSYEQYF. CDR3 bases: TGTGCCAGCAGCTTTCAGGGGGGCTCCTACGAGCAGTACTTC.

This chain joins TRBV19 and TRBJ2-7, with 14 bases identical to TRBD2. Germline values: CDR1 LNHDA, CDR2 SQIVND (reference sequence). V was clipped by 6 bases and J by 6 bases; unmatched bases: 4. The CDR3 sequence is 14 residues long. The CDR3 region has the DNA TGTGCCAGTAGCGGGACTAGCGGGAGAACCGAGCAGTACTTC. Its translation: CASSGTSGRTEQYF.

The chain is built from TRBV5-4 and TRBJ2-1; 10 nucleotides match TRBD1. Germline CDR1 SGHNT, CDR2 YYREEE (reference sequence). CDR3 length: 17 amino acids. Losses at the gene ends were 4 bases for V and 6 bases for J; bases not matched to a gene: 13. The CDR3 sequence is CASSAWLRTGGINEQFF. The DNA for the CDR3 is TGTGCCAGCAGCGCCTGGTTACGGACAGGGGGTATCAATGAGCAGTTCTTC. The full variable domain, its missing parts supplied by reference TRBV5-4 and TRBJ2-1, is ETGVTQSPTHLIKTRGQQVTLRCSSQSGHNTVSWYQQALGQGPQFIFQYYREEENGRGNFPPRFSGLQFPNYSSELNVNALELDDSALYLCASSAWLRTGGINEQFFGPGTRLTVL.

This clone was picked up one time. The chain combines TRBV29-1 with TRBJ2-3; tentatively, D is TRBD1 or TRBD2 (6 bases each). The V gene lost 8 bases and the J gene lost 4 bases, with 19 bases spanning the gap. The germline gives CDR1 SQVTM, CDR2 ANQGSEA. The CDR3 has 14 amino acids. The CDR3 spells CSSGGGLVADTQYF. DNA for the CDR3: TGCAGCTCCGGAGGGGGGCTAGTTGCAGATACGCAGTATTTT.

This chain connects TRBV18 to TRBJ1-3, with D unresolved. The CDR3 has 12 amino acids. Deletions cut 3 bases from V and 7 bases from J, with 7 bases between. Germline V lookup: CDR1 KGHSH, CDR2 LQKENI. The CDR3 DNA is TGTGCCAGCTCACCGATTGCGAACACCATATATTTT. Protein sequence: CASSPIANTIYF.

This sequence joins TRBV7-3 and TRBJ2-1, with D unresolved. V lost 2 bases and J lost 8, with 10 bases in between. CDR3 length: 13 amino acids. The germline gives CDR1 SGHTA, CDR2 FQGTGA. As DNA, the CDR3 is TGTGCCAGCAGCTTACGACCCGTCCATGAGCAGTTCTTC. It yields the protein CASSLRPVHEQFF.

V gene TRBV7-6 combines with J gene TRBJ2-2, with D possibly TRBD2 on 6 matching bases. The ends were cut back, 2 bases at V and 4 bases at J, with 11 bases in the middle. Germline-derived CDR1 and CDR2 are SGHVS and FNYEAQ. This CDR3 is 15 amino acids long. CDR3 loop: CASSLRLDSTGELFF. The CDR3 DNA sequence: TGTGCCAGCAGCTTACGACTAGACAGCACCGGGGAGCTGTTTTTT. The complete variable domain, with remaining parts taken from reference TRBV7-6 and TRBJ2-2, reads GAGVSQSPRYKVTKRGQDVALRCDPISGHVSLYWYRQALGQGPEFLTYFNYEAQQDKSGLPNDRFSAERPEGSISTLTIQRTEQRDSAMYRCASSLRLDSTGELFFGEGSRLTVL.

This chain links TRBV5-1 with TRBJ2-6; D is possibly TRBD1 (5 bases). CDR3 length equals 15 residues. Trimming left V 0 bases short and J 1 base short, with 5 bases between. Germline V lookup: CDR1 SGHRS, CDR2 YFSETQ. CDR3 sequence: CASSLAGSGANVLTF. The CDR3 nucleotides are TGCGCCAGCAGCTTGGCAGGGTCTGGGGCCAACGTCCTGACTTTC.

This clone was observed a single time. The chain recombines TRBV9 with TRBJ2-1, with unresolved D. Germline V gives CDR1 SGDLS, CDR2 YYNGEE. CDR3 size: 14 residues. The V end lost 4 bases, the J end lost 0 bases, and 8 bases lay between the germline ends. CDR3 nucleotide sequence: TGTGCCAGCAGCTCATACAGCTCCTACAATGAGCAGTTCTTC. Amino acid sequence: CASSSYSSYNEQFF.

The chain has TRBV11-2 and TRBJ2-7, with D unclear. V dropped 6 bases and J dropped 7 bases, with 19 bases sitting between them. The CDR3 runs to 14 residues. Germline V lookup: CDR1 SGHAT, CDR2 FQNNGV. CDR3 loop: CASSQRALMGEQYF. CDR3 coding DNA: TGTGCCAGCAGTCAACGTGCCCTTATGGGAGAGCAGTACTTC. Filled out from reference TRBV11-2 and TRBJ2-7, the complete variable domain reads EAGVAQSPRYKIIEKRQSVAFWCNPISGHATLYWYQQILGQGPKLLIQFQNNGVVDDSQLPKDRFSAERLKGVDSTLKIQPAKLEDSAVYLCASSQRALMGEQYFGPGTRLTVT.

The V gene is TRBV7-6, the J gene TRBJ2-5; D is possibly TRBD2 (5 bases). There are 16 residues in the CDR3. V dropped 2 bases and J dropped 4 bases, with 17 bases sitting between them. Per the germline V gene, CDR1 is SGHVS and CDR2 is FNYEAQ. For the CDR3, the DNA is TGTGCCAGCAGCTTAAGGAGCGGTAAGCCGGCAGAGACCCAGTACTTC. Its protein is CASSLRSGKPAETQYF.

Only one count was recorded for this clone. The genes are TRBV2 and TRBJ1-2, with D unresolved. The CDR3 sequence is 14 residues long. Germline V gene data show CDR1 as SNHLY and CDR2 as FYNNEI. V lost 8 bases and J lost 1, with 14 bases in between. The DNA of the CDR3 is TGTGCCAGCCTTAGCCAGACACTTAACTATGGCTACACCTTC. Translated, it gives CASLSQTLNYGYTF.

The chain is built from TRBV7-8 and TRBJ2-5; D is perhaps TRBD1 or TRBD2 (6 bases each). V lost 4 bases, J lost 0 bases, and 15 bases lay in between. The length of the CDR3 is 16 residues. In germline, CDR1 is SGHVS, CDR2 FQNEAQ. The CDR3 sequence: CASSSEQGLYQETQYF. CDR3 bases: TGTGCCAGCAGCTCAGAACAGGGACTGTACCAAGAGACCCAGTACTTC.